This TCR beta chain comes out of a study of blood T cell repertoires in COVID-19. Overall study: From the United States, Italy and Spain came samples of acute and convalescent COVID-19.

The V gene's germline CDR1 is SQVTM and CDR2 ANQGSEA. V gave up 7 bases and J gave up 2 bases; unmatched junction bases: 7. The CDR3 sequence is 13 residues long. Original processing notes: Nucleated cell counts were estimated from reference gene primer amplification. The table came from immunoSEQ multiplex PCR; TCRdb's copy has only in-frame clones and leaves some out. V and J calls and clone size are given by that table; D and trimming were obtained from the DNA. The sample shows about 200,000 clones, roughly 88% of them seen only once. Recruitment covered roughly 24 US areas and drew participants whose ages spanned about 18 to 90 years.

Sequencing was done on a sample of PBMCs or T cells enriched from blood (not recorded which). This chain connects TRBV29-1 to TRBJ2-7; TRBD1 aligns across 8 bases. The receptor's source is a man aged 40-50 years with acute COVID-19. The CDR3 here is CSARQGFTYEQYF. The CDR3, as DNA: TGCAGCGCACGACAGGGGTTTACCTACGAGCAGTACTTC.